These 27 T cell receptor beta chains came from one sample sequenced in a study of Ad26.COV2.S vaccination and SARS-CoV-2 variants. Using immunoSEQ multiplex PCR, the repertoire was profiled, and TCRdb retains in-frame clones only, with some absent. The top ten clones hold 3% to 4% of a sample with about 350,000 clones, around 84% of them seen once. As for treatment: about 20 received Ad26.COV2.S at low or high dose, single or two shots; roughly five received placebo; per-sample allocation not given. All samples were drawn on day 63, counting from the first vaccine or placebo injection. This material consisted of peripheral blood, taken in a trial of Ad26.COV2.S vaccine versus placebo. The receptors stem from a person between 18 and 65 years old who received the Ad26.COV2.S COVID-19 vaccine or a placebo.

The rearrangement uses TRBV7-2 and TRBJ1-5, with D possibly being TRBD1 (6 bases). The length of the CDR3 is 15 residues. Germline V CDR1 and CDR2: SGHTA, FQGNSA. V was clipped by 1 base and J by 7 bases, with 14 bases between them. The CDR3 region has the DNA TGTGCCAGCAGCTTAGACACAGGGAGAGGGCAGCCCCAGCATTTT. Translation: CASSLDTGRGQPQHF.

This clone was seen once. V is TRBV4-1 and J is TRBJ1-3, with TRBD1 as a possible D gene (5 bases). The CDR3 has 15 residues. CDR1 and CDR2 from the germline V gene are MGHRA and YSYEKL. Trimming removed 1 base from V and 3 bases from J, with 10 bases in between. CDR3 coding DNA: TGCGCCAGCAGCCAAGTTAAGGGGCTTGGAAACACCATATATTTT. Translated: CASSQVKGLGNTIYF.

The chain links TRBV19 to TRBJ1-5, with D maybe TRBD1 (6 bases). Germline V CDR1 and CDR2: LNHDA, SQIVND (reference sequence). The CDR3 is 14 amino acids. Trimming removed 7 bases at V and 5 bases at J, with 15 bases between. CDR3 sequence: CASTKGVFDQPQHF. CDR3 DNA: TGTGCCAGTACTAAGGGGGTCTTTGATCAGCCCCAGCATTTT.

In this sample, this clone turned up a few times. V usage is TRBV3-1 (or the pseudogene TRBV3-2) and J usage is TRBJ1-2; D is uncertain. The germline V gene encodes CDR1 LGHDT and CDR2 YNNKEL (reference sequence). This CDR3 spans 15 amino acids. The V end lost 0 bases, the J end lost 8 bases, and 16 bases lay between the germline ends. The CDR3 DNA reads as TGTGCCAGCAGCCAAGATCACTGGGGTCTCGGGGGCTACACCTTC. Its translation is CASSQDHWGLGGYTF.

The CDR3 DNA reads as TGTGCCAGCAGCCCACTTTCCTACAGTAACGGAAAGATGCGTCGGACCTTC. It yields the protein CASSPLSYSNGKMRRTF. This chain uses TRBV3-1 (or the pseudogene TRBV3-2) with TRBJ1-2; no clear D gene. V was clipped by 4 bases and J by 14 bases, with 32 bases between them. Germline V lookup: CDR1 LGHDT, CDR2 YNNKEL (reference sequence). This CDR3 has 17 residues.

The CDR3 sequence is CASSVDMGNQPQHF. DNA of the CDR3: TGTGCCAGCAGCGTAGATATGGGAAATCAGCCCCAGCATTTT. V gene TRBV9 combines with J gene TRBJ1-5; D uncertain. CDR1 and CDR2 from the germline V gene are SGDLS and YYNGEE. The length of the CDR3 is 14 residues. The ends were cut back, 0 bases at V and 4 bases at J, with 8 bases in the middle.

CDR3 DNA: TGTGCCAGCAGCCCCCAGGGGGTTGGCACTGAAGCTTTCTTT. Protein: CASSPQGVGTEAFF. This rearrangement joins TRBV5-5 to TRBJ1-1; 7 positions agree with TRBD1. The CDR3 contains 14 residues. Germline-derived CDR1 and CDR2 are SGHKS and YYEKEE (reference sequence). Trimming at V came to 4 bases and at J to 4 bases, leaving 7 bases not matched to a gene. The entire variable domain, with the rest obtained from reference TRBV5-5 and TRBJ1-1, is as follows: DAGVTQSPTHLIKTRGQQVTLRCSPISGHKSVSWYQQVLGQGPQFIFQYYEKEERGRGNFPDRFSARQFPNYSSELNVNALLLGDSALYLCASSPQGVGTEAFFGQGTRLTVV.

The V gene is TRBV5-1, the J gene TRBJ1-2; unclear D gene. V lost 2 bases and J 8 bases, leaving 16 bases between the germline ends. CDR1 is SGHRS, CDR2 YFSETQ, per germline. This CDR3 spans 14 amino acids. CDR3 amino acids: CASSFDPRPGGYTF. The CDR3 DNA is TGCGCCAGCAGCTTCGATCCCCGTCCGGGAGGCTACACCTTC.

This clone has just a few counts. The chain carries TRBV27 and TRBJ2-2; 10 bases agree with TRBD2. Trimming at V came to 4 bases and at J to 2 bases, leaving 7 bases not matched to a gene. The CDR3 spans 17 residues. Germline CDR1 is MNHEY and CDR2 is SMNVEV (reference sequence). The CDR3 reads CASSSLLAGANTGELFF. For the CDR3, the DNA is TGTGCCAGCAGTTCCCTCCTAGCGGGGGCAAACACCGGGGAGCTGTTTTTT.

The genes are TRBV5-6 and TRBJ2-7; 7 positions match TRBD1. This CDR3 comprises 14 residues. The junction had 8 bases not matched to a gene; V was cut back by 4 bases and J by 4 bases. From germline, CDR1 is SGHDT and CDR2 YYEEEE. This CDR3 is CASSRDRVPYEQYF. CDR3 bases: TGTGCCAGCAGCCGCGACAGGGTTCCGTACGAGCAGTACTTC. The full variable domain, in which reference TRBV5-6 and TRBJ2-7 provide the parts outside the CDR3, is DAGVTQSPTHLIKTRGQQVTLRCSPKSGHDTVSWYQQALGQGPQFIFQYYEEEERQRGNFPDRFSGHQFPNYSSELNVNALLLGDSALYLCASSRDRVPYEQYFGPGTRLTVT.

The CDR3 bases are TGTGCCAGCAGCTTGATTAGGGGCTACGAGCAGTACTTC. This encodes CASSLIRGYEQYF. The gene calls are TRBV5-5 and TRBJ2-7; possible D gene TRBD1, 5 bases. The germline CDR1 and CDR2 sequences are SGHKS and YYEKEE (reference sequence). There are 13 residues in the CDR3. The V and J ends lost 1 base and 3 bases respectively, with 8 bases between them. The full variable domain, with the rest looked up from reference TRBV5-5 and TRBJ2-7, is DAGVTQSPTHLIKTRGQQVTLRCSPISGHKSVSWYQQVLGQGPQFIFQYYEKEERGRGNFPDRFSARQFPNYSSELNVNALLLGDSALYLCASSLIRGYEQYFGPGTRLTVT.

The V and J genes are TRBV10-1 and TRBJ1-1; the D is unclear. The CDR3 covers 13 residues. V was trimmed by 6 bases and J by 2 bases, leaving 10 bases between them. Germline V lookup: CDR1 WNHNN, CDR2 SYGVQD (reference sequence). The CDR3 region has the DNA TGCGCCAGCAGCTTACAATCTAACACTGAAGCTTTCTTT. Its protein product is CASSLQSNTEAFF.

J is TRBJ1-2 and V is TRBV27, with D perhaps matching TRBD1 (5 bases). The CDR3 has 11 amino acids. The germline CDR1 and CDR2 sequences are MNHEY and SMNVEV (reference sequence). The ends were cut back, 10 bases at V and 8 bases at J, with 14 bases in the middle. The CDR3 loop reads CAIWGRRGYTF. In DNA, the CDR3 is TGTGCCATCTGGGGCCGGCGCGGCTACACCTTC.

The chain recombines TRBV19 with TRBJ2-7; 7 bases agree with TRBD1. V lost 4 bases, J lost 2 bases, and 8 bases stayed unmatched. Germline V lookup: CDR1 LNHDA, CDR2 SQIVND (reference sequence). The CDR3 length is 15 residues. The CDR3 DNA reads as TGTGCCAGTAGTACCCAGGGACAGCCCGCCTACGAGCAGTACTTC. Its translation is CASSTQGQPAYEQYF.

The genes are TRBV7-2 and TRBJ1-2, with D unclear. Germline V gene lookup returns CDR1 SGHTA and CDR2 FQGNSA. The CDR3 totals 16 residues. V gave up 5 bases and J gave up 2 bases, with 18 bases separating them. CDR3: CASSTLRGEINYGYTF. The CDR3 nucleotides are TGTGCCAGCAGCACCCTCCGCGGGGAGATAAACTATGGCTACACCTTC.

The rearrangement uses TRBV6-5 and TRBJ1-6; D call uncertain. Germline CDR1 is MNHEY and CDR2 is SVGAGI. The germline V and J ends were trimmed by 0 bases and 9 bases, with 12 bases remaining between them. This CDR3 has 15 residues. The CDR3 loop is CASSYSRTKISPLHF. Here the CDR3 DNA reads TGTGCCAGCAGTTACTCAAGGACCAAAATTTCACCCCTCCACTTT.

This clone was observed once. V gene TRBV7-8 combines with J gene TRBJ2-1; the D call may be TRBD1 or TRBD2 (5 bases each). The CDR3 has 16 residues. CDR1 is SGHVS, CDR2 FQNEAQ, per germline. Trimming stripped 5 bases from V and 4 bases from J, with 18 bases between. For the CDR3, the DNA is TGTGCCAGCAGCATCCGGGACCCCCGGAGGTACAATGAGCAGTTCTTC. Translated, it gives CASSIRDPRRYNEQFF.

This clone has just one count. The chain combines TRBV13 with TRBJ1-1, with D uncertain. From germline, CDR1 is PRHDT and CDR2 FYEKMQ (reference sequence). The CDR3 length is 14 residues. Trimming shortened V by 5 bases and J by 3 bases, and 13 bases separated the two germline ends. CDR3 in amino acids: CASSSYLGDTEAFF. The CDR3, as DNA: TGTGCCAGCAGCAGCTACCTCGGGGACACTGAAGCTTTCTTT. Together with reference TRBV13 and TRBJ1-1, the CDR3 gives the full variable domain: AAGVIQSPRHLIKEKRETATLKCYPIPRHDTVYWYQQGPGQDPQFLISFYEKMQSDKGSIPDRFSAQQFSDYHSELNMSSLELGDSALYFCASSSYLGDTEAFFGQGTRLTVV.

CDR3 loop: CASSNFPGLTEAFF. CDR3 in DNA: TGTGCCAGCAGTAACTTCCCGGGGCTCACTGAAGCTTTCTTT. The genes are TRBV6-5 and TRBJ1-1; D perhaps matches TRBD1 (5 bases). Germline loops: CDR1 MNHEY, CDR2 SVGAGI. V lost 5 bases and J 4 bases, leaving 14 bases between the germline ends. This CDR3 contains 14 residues.

The rearrangement links TRBV7-9 to TRBJ2-7, with 8 bases matching TRBD2. The CDR3 runs 17 residues. The trim removed 5 bases at V and 4 bases at J, leaving 16 bases unmatched. Germline V CDR1 and CDR2: SEHNR, FQNEAQ (reference sequence). Written as DNA, the CDR3 is TGTGCCAGCAGCCGGCACTCTCTGGGTAGCGGGAAGTACGAGCAGTACTTC. Its translation: CASSRHSLGSGKYEQYF.

The chain links TRBV12-3 or TRBV12-4 to TRBJ2-7; TRBD1 matches at 8 bases. Losses at the gene ends were 3 bases for V and 10 bases for J; bases not matched to a gene: 5. CDR3 length equals 12 residues. The CDR3 is CASSFSGGNQYF. CDR3 nucleotide sequence: TGTGCCAGCAGTTTTTCAGGGGGCAACCAGTACTTC.

V and J are TRBV2 and TRBJ2-7; tentatively, D is TRBD1 (6 bases). This CDR3 comprises 11 residues. The germline V gene has CDR1 SNHLY and CDR2 FYNNEI. V was shortened by 8 bases and J by 2 bases, with 7 bases between the two germline ends. CDR3 coding DNA: TGTGCCAGCGGACAGACCTACGAGCAGTACTTC. Residues: CASGQTYEQYF.

This clone has a handful of counts. This chain connects TRBV4-3 to TRBJ1-3; D is uncertain. This CDR3 has 16 amino acids. The germline gives CDR1 LGHNA, CDR2 YSLEER. V was cut by 0 bases and J by 0 bases, with 9 bases left in between. CDR3 nucleotide sequence: TGCGCCAGCAGCCAAGATGACACTGGCTCTGGAAACACCATATATTTT. It codes for CASSQDDTGSGNTIYF.

This clone has a single count. The V gene is TRBV5-1, the J gene TRBJ1-1; D gene ambiguous. Germline CDR1 and CDR2: SGHRS and YFSETQ. Deletions cut 2 bases from V and 1 base from J, with 9 bases between. The CDR3 extends over 14 amino acids. The CDR3 coding sequence is TGCGCCAGCAGCTTTGAACAGCAGAACACTGAAGCTTTCTTT. Encoded protein: CASSFEQQNTEAFF.

J is TRBJ2-5 and V is TRBV27; 9 bases align to TRBD2. CDR1 and CDR2 (germline): MNHEY, SMNVEV (reference sequence). The CDR3 is 20 amino acids. V trimming: 8 bases; J trimming: 5 bases; junction bases outside the gene matches: 27. The CDR3 nucleotides read TGTGCCAGCGGACGGCGCGGGAGGGCCTTTGCGGAGGGTCGTGGGGAGACCCAGTACTTC. Amino acid sequence: CASGRRGRAFAEGRGETQYF.

This clone was counted only a few times. Other nucleotide sequences in the sample specify the same CDR3. The chain recombines TRBV10-3 with TRBJ2-2, with D possibly TRBD1 on 6 matching bases. Trimming removed 6 bases from V and 1 base from J, with 6 bases in between. The CDR3 covers 13 residues. CDR1 is ENHRY and CDR2 is SYGVKD in the germline V gene. CDR3 sequence (DNA): TGTGCCATCAGACAGGGGAACACCGGGGAGCTGTTTTTT. This gives the protein CAIRQGNTGELFF.

The chain is built from TRBV11-2 and TRBJ1-2; D call uncertain. Germline V gives CDR1 SGHAT, CDR2 FQNNGV. V was shortened by 10 bases and J by 5 bases, with 5 bases between the two germline ends. CDR3 size: 9 residues. The CDR3 coding sequence is TGTGCCACCAATTATGGCTACACCTTC. Translated: CATNYGYTF.